The text below deals with one T cell receptor (beta chain). What it binds is unknown. The germline V gene has CDR1 LGHNA and CDR2 YNFKEQ. The V gene lost 2 bases and the J gene lost 2 bases, with 9 bases spanning the gap. The CDR3 has 14 amino acids. This sample was included in a study of shared clonotypes between healthy human individuals. About the research overall: The donor group consisted of a couple of women and a few men, aged 18 to 49. Whole-study findings and limits: Clonotypes not shared had lower generation probabilities than those common to all four donors.

It was CD45RO-negative cells, positively selected for CCR7, that made up naive CD8 cells, with terminally differentiated effector memory CD45RA+ cells excluded. How the authors handled the data: ImmunoSEQ yielded junction-only sequences lacking quality scores, so filtering differed. Method: immunoSEQ multiplex PCR; TCRdb's copy keeps in-frame clones and lacks some. V and J calls and clone size follow that table, whereas D and trimming were derived from the DNA. Among about 2.1 million clones listed, 85% to 95% were seen once. The chain recombines TRBV4-2 with TRBJ2-5; weak D call: TRBD1 (6 bases). The sequence was collected from a man between 18 and 29 years old in good health. Some clones in this sample may be carry-over from other donors' samples. Sequenced sample: naive CD8+ T cells from PBMCs. CDR3 sequence reads: CASSQFGQQETQYF. The DNA of the CDR3 is TGTGCCAGCAGCCAATTCGGACAGCAAGAGACCCAGTACTTC.